This section outlines one T cell receptor beta chain sequence together with its context. Which antigen it targets is not known. Base quality data are lacking; no much larger clone is found one base away. Preparation of the library involved the immunoSEQ multiplex PCR assay. Roughly 10^5 TCR templates per sample were assayed on the deep sequencing platform. Genomic DNA extracted from sorted T cells was used for TCRbeta CDR3 sequencing. The study's own analysis went as follows. The R programming language was used for the clonal analysis of the TCRbeta CDR3 data. Alloreactive CD4+ and CD8+ clones were defined by comparing unstimulated samples with post-reaction CFSE-low samples. By matching sequences to the repertoires of sorted unstimulated Treg and non-Treg cells, each alloreactive CD4+ clone was assigned a regulatory or non-regulatory origin. What TCRdb holds here is the immuneACCESS table cut down to in-frame rearrangements. Part of the clones is not present; checked against another copy, under half of the missing clones reflect an unresolved V gene, and the others are unexplained. The D gene and trimming were derived from the DNA, and the V and J assignments and clone size from that table. This sample lists 99,000 or so clones; more than 85% were detected once. The ten largest clones capture roughly 0.62% of the sample.

The record originates from a study of siplizumab effects on memory and regulatory T cells (dated by TCRdb to about 2019). Regarding the complete study: The study examined how the anti-CD2 antibody siplizumab affects alloreactive T-cell subsets in allogeneic mixed lymphocyte reactions built from human PBMCs. The paper's findings and limits, for the study overall: Siplizumab significantly lowered the cumulative frequency of alloreactive sequences that could be traced to unstimulated CD4+ memory T cells. Sequences below about 10^-5 frequency were poorly captured, so only a minor fraction of alloreactive clones could be mapped to unstimulated subsets. Whether proliferating Tregs from siplizumab cultures actually had suppressive function was not functionally confirmed. Compared with memory T cells, unstimulated naive T cells appeared more diverse, and naive cells seemed to make a substantial contribution to the alloresponse. Among mappable alloreactive CD4+ clones, the Treg-derived fraction averaged approximately 72% with siplizumab versus 25% to 30% in control reactions. About 75-96% of proliferating CD4+ or CD8+ clones could not be given a naive or memory phenotype.

Sorted unstimulated T cells, along with proliferating T cells recovered from mixed lymphocyte reactions, underwent TCRbeta CDR3 sequencing. Fresh whole blood from about 10 HLA-typed healthy donors served as the source for isolating PBMCs. To map where alloreactive clones came from, unstimulated CD4+ regulatory T cells were FACS-sorted. CDR1 GTSNPN and CDR2 SVGIG were looked up in the germline V gene (reference sequence). V was cut back by 3 bases and J by 7 bases, leaving a gap of 21 bases between them. Inclusive of the bounding cysteine and phenylalanine, the CDR3 is 15 residues long. Just CDR3 DNA is preserved here, 45 bases in frame from base 1.

The sample taken for sequencing was Tregs sorted from blood. This chain is built from TRBV30 and TRBJ1-1; TRBD1 is a possible D gene, resting on 6 matching bases. The sequence was obtained from a human donor in good health. The CDR3 reads CAWRVIQGASLEAFF. In nucleotides, the sequence is TGTGCCTGGAGGGTGATACAGGGAGCCTCACTTGAAGCTTTCTTT.